These 16 T cell receptor beta chains were sequenced from one sample in a study of shared clonotypes between healthy human individuals. It was CD45RO-negative cells, positively selected for CCR7, that made up naive CD8 cells, with terminally differentiated effector memory CD45RA+ cells excluded. The table came from immunoSEQ multiplex PCR; TCRdb's copy has only in-frame clones and leaves some out. Among about 2.1 million clones listed, over 85% were seen once. The sample consisted of naive CD8+ T cells from PBMCs. Receptors originate from a man aged 18 to 30 in good health. Some clones in this sample may be carry-over from other donors' samples.

This chain uses TRBV6-1 with TRBJ2-7, with 9 bases lining up with TRBD1. J lost 1 base, V lost 3 bases, and 7 bases had no gene match. Germline CDR1 MNHNS, CDR2 SASEGT. The CDR3 contains 16 residues. The CDR3 nucleotides read TGTGCCAGCAGTGATTTAAGGGGGACAGGGTCCTACGAGCAGTACTTC. This translates into CASSDLRGTGSYEQYF.

This chain joins TRBV13 and TRBJ2-7; 11 nucleotides match TRBD2. CDR1 PRHDT and CDR2 FYEKMQ come from the germline V gene (reference sequence). The V segment lost 6 bases and the J segment 6 bases; nucleotides outside the gene matches: 7. The CDR3 loop spans 14 amino acids. CDR3 region: CASSSSGRLGEQYF. Here the CDR3 DNA reads TGTGCCAGCAGTTCTAGCGGGAGGCTTGGCGAGCAGTACTTC.

V usage is TRBV4-2 and J usage is TRBJ1-4, with D maybe TRBD1 (5 bases). The CDR3 loop spans 15 amino acids. The V end was cut by 8 bases, the J end by 8 bases, with 21 bases between. Per germline, CDR1 LGHNA and CDR2 YNFKEQ. As DNA, the CDR3 is TGTGCCAGCTCCTTCCGGGACCTCAAGGGGGAAAAACTGTTTTTT. It is translated as CASSFRDLKGEKLFF.

This sequence joins TRBV7-2 and TRBJ1-3; tentatively, D is TRBD1 (6 bases). V shed 6 bases and J shed 0 bases, with 18 bases lying between them. Germline CDR1 SGHTA, CDR2 FQGNSA. This CDR3 is 17 amino acids long. Here the CDR3 DNA reads TGTGCCAGCAGTAGGGGCAGGGGAGAGTTCTCTGGAAACACCATATATTTT. Residues: CASSRGRGEFSGNTIYF.

This clone was detected once. This sample includes further DNA sequences coding for the same CDR3. J is TRBJ2-7 and V is TRBV19; 10 bases fit TRBD1. The V gene end was trimmed by 6 bases and the J gene end by 3 bases; junction bases not matched to a gene: 5. Germline CDR1 LNHDA, CDR2 SQIVND (reference sequence). The CDR3 contains 14 residues. The CDR3 region has the DNA TGTGCCAGTAGCGCAAGGGACAGGGGCTACGAGCAGTACTTC. Translation: CASSARDRGYEQYF.

This sequence joins TRBV10-1 and TRBJ2-5; D ambiguous. Germline V lookup: CDR1 WNHNN, CDR2 SYGVQD (reference sequence). The CDR3 is made up of 13 amino acids. V was clipped by 5 bases and J by 4 bases, with 11 bases between them. Here the CDR3 reads CASSPRPLETQYF. The CDR3 nucleotides read TGCGCCAGCAGTCCCAGACCTTTAGAGACCCAGTACTTC.

The gene calls are TRBV19 and TRBJ1-1; D remains ambiguous. The germline CDR1 and CDR2 sequences are LNHDA and SQIVND (reference sequence). There are 17 residues in the CDR3. Deletions cut 7 bases from V and 4 bases from J, with 25 bases between. CDR3 sequence reads: CASNPTPDGLSRTEAFF. Written as DNA, the CDR3 is TGTGCCAGTAACCCGACGCCGGACGGCCTCTCCCGCACTGAAGCTTTCTTT.

V is TRBV5-4 and J is TRBJ2-5; 8 bases align to TRBD2. The CDR3 runs 13 residues. Germline-derived CDR1 and CDR2 are SGHNT and YYREEE (reference sequence). The V gene end was trimmed by 5 bases and the J gene end by 3 bases; junction bases not matched to a gene: 3. The CDR3 sequence is CASSYSGKETQYF. The CDR3 bases are TGTGCCAGCAGTTATAGCGGGAAAGAGACCCAGTACTTC.

This clone was detected only once. This chain joins TRBV27 and TRBJ2-1, with 7 bases that match TRBD2. Trimming took 4 bases from V and 7 from J; bases not matched to a gene: 10. Germline V gene data show CDR1 as MNHEY and CDR2 as SMNVEV (reference sequence). This CDR3 is 15 amino acids long. The CDR3 DNA reads TGTGCCAGCAGTTCAAGACTAGCTTCGGGAAATGAGCAGTTCTTC. It codes for CASSSRLASGNEQFF.

This rearrangement joins TRBV7-9 to TRBJ2-1; TRBD1 matches 9 bases. With 4 bases clipped from V and 3 bases from J, the junction kept 7 bases outside the gene matches. Germline CDR1 SEHNR, CDR2 FQNEAQ (reference sequence). The CDR3 extends over 16 amino acids. The CDR3 protein is CASSSPGTGRYNEQFF. CDR3 in DNA: TGTGCCAGCAGCTCTCCCGGGACAGGGCGCTACAATGAGCAGTTCTTC.

The gene calls are TRBV29-1 and TRBJ2-1; weak D call: TRBD1 (5 bases). Germline V gene lookup returns CDR1 SQVTM and CDR2 ANQGSEA. The length of the CDR3 is 12 residues. V lost 8 bases and J lost 10, with 18 bases in between. As DNA, the CDR3 is TGCAGCTCACCGGATGGGGCCAGGGAGCAGTTCTTC. Translated: CSSPDGAREQFF.

V gene TRBV6-5 combines with J gene TRBJ2-1; D unresolved. This CDR3 spans 13 amino acids. Germline CDR1 is MNHEY and CDR2 is SVGAGI. V lost 8 bases to trimming and J lost 0 bases, with 8 bases between them. In DNA form, the CDR3 reads TGTGCCAGCTCCCGGAGCTCCTACAATGAGCAGTTCTTC. Protein product: CASSRSSYNEQFF.

The chain employs TRBV11-2 and TRBJ2-1; maybe TRBD2 (5 bases). Trimming removed 3 bases at V and 1 base at J, with 13 bases between. This CDR3 has 16 amino acids. Germline V lookup: CDR1 SGHAT, CDR2 FQNNGV. In nucleotides, the CDR3 is TGTGCCAGCAGCTTGTTCCTCGGGAAGTCCTACAATGAGCAGTTCTTC. Translating gives CASSLFLGKSYNEQFF.

This chain uses TRBV7-3 with TRBJ2-7; D gene unclear. The germline CDR1 and CDR2 sequences are SGHTA and FQGTGA. V lost 3 bases, J lost 6 bases, and 12 bases lay in between. This CDR3 has 13 residues. The CDR3 loop reads CASSFGPASEQYF. The CDR3 bases are TGTGCCAGCAGCTTTGGGCCAGCGAGCGAGCAGTACTTC. The variable domain in full, with the rest retrieved from reference TRBV7-3 and TRBJ2-7, is GAGVSQTPSNKVTEKGKYVELRCDPISGHTALYWYRQSLGQGPEFLIYFQGTGAADDSGLPNDRFFAVRPEGSVSTLKIQRTERGDSAVYLCASSFGPASEQYFGPGTRLTVT.

The table lists this clone with a few counts. The chain joins TRBV6-5 to TRBJ1-3; the D gene is possibly TRBD1 (5 bases). CDR3 length equals 16 residues. Trimming removed 2 bases from V and 1 base from J, with 12 bases in between. CDR1 is MNHEY, CDR2 SVGAGI, per germline. The CDR3 region has the DNA TGTGCCAGCAGTTACGAGGGACCGCCGTCTGGAAACACCATATATTTT. Residues: CASSYEGPPSGNTIYF.

This chain connects TRBV5-1 to TRBJ2-7; 8 nucleotides match TRBD1. Germline V gene sequence: CDR1 SGHRS, CDR2 YFSETQ. The CDR3 has 15 amino acids. J lost 2 bases, V lost 5 bases, and 9 bases had no gene match. Here the CDR3 reads CASRDGTGETYEQYF. The CDR3 nucleotides read TGCGCCAGCAGGGACGGGACAGGTGAGACCTACGAGCAGTACTTC.